One and the same sample provided the 18 T cell receptor beta chains below, sequenced in a study of cytomegalovirus exposure and HLA in healthy donors. The PCR was carried out with 60 Vbeta primers and 13 Jbeta primers. Here immunoSEQ multiplex PCR was the method, and the copy in TCRdb shows in-frame clones only, minus some. Here the sample spans more than 150,000 clones, roughly 87% being singletons. Sequenced sample: PBMCs. These receptors came from a girl under three years old in good health and CMV-seronegative.

The chain is built from TRBV5-1 and TRBJ2-3, with D maybe TRBD2 (5 bases). The CDR3 sequence is 16 residues long. Trimming took 7 bases from V and 4 from J, leaving 22 bases between them. The germline V gene encodes CDR1 SGHRS and CDR2 YFSETQ. The CDR3 sequence is CASGPRPERGPDTQYF. The CDR3 nucleotides read TGCGCCAGCGGCCCGCGCCCGGAACGGGGTCCAGATACGCAGTATTTT. Full variable domain (outside the CDR3, taken from reference TRBV5-1 and TRBJ2-3): KAGVTQTPRYLIKTRGQQVTLSCSPISGHRSVSWYQQTPGQGLQFLFEYFSETQRNKGNFPGRFSGRQFSNSRSEMNVSTLELGDSALYLCASGPRPERGPDTQYFGPGTRLTVL.

The chain is built from TRBV2 and TRBJ1-3; D gene ambiguous. The V end was cut by 6 bases, the J end by 4 bases, with 13 bases between. The CDR3 sequence is 14 residues long. The germline V gene has CDR1 SNHLY and CDR2 FYNNEI. The CDR3 reads CASSPGSSGNTIYF. For the CDR3, the DNA is TGTGCCAGCAGCCCTGGGAGTTCAGGAAACACCATATATTTT.

The chain recombines TRBV27 with TRBJ1-2; 10 positions agree with TRBD1. V dropped 4 bases and J dropped 4; count of bases not matched to a gene: 15. There are 18 residues in the CDR3. The germline CDR1 and CDR2 sequences are MNHEY and SMNVEV (reference sequence). CDR3 residues: CASSYRVRDRGFGYGYTF. Written as DNA, the CDR3 is TGTGCCAGCAGTTATAGGGTCCGGGACAGGGGTTTCGGCTATGGCTACACCTTC.

V gene TRBV7-2 combines with J gene TRBJ2-4, with D possibly being TRBD2 (6 bases). V was pared by 4 bases and J by 0 bases, with 10 bases between. Germline V gives CDR1 SGHTA, CDR2 FQGNSA. The CDR3 is made up of 15 amino acids. The CDR3 region is CASSWGELAKNIQYF. Here the CDR3 DNA reads TGTGCCAGCAGCTGGGGGGAGTTAGCCAAAAACATTCAGTACTTC.

The chain links TRBV27 to TRBJ2-7, with 8 bases matching TRBD2. CDR1 is MNHEY, CDR2 SMNVEV, per germline (reference sequence). The V segment lost 7 bases and the J segment 6 bases; nucleotides outside the gene matches: 8. CDR3 length: 13 residues. The CDR3 DNA is TGTGCCAGCACCTCAACCCGGGGGGGCGAGCAGTACTTC. Residues: CASTSTRGGEQYF.

The chain carries TRBV19 and TRBJ1-1, with D possibly matching TRBD1 (6 bases). V was trimmed by 2 bases and J by 1 base, leaving 8 bases between them. The CDR3 covers 14 residues. Germline V gene data show CDR1 as LNHDA and CDR2 as SQIVND (reference sequence). The CDR3 DNA follows: TGTGCCAGTAGTATACAGGGGACGAACACTGAAGCTTTCTTT. It encodes CASSIQGTNTEAFF.

The chain combines TRBV5-1 with TRBJ1-6; D is unresolved. CDR1 and CDR2 (germline): SGHRS, YFSETQ. Trimming removed 1 base from V and 8 bases from J, with 10 bases in between. CDR3 length: 14 amino acids. Here the CDR3 reads CASSLSGPDSPLHF. Written as DNA, the CDR3 is TGCGCCAGCAGCTTGAGCGGGCCTGATTCACCCCTCCACTTT.

The chain recombines TRBV7-2 with TRBJ2-3; possibly TRBD2 for D (6 bases). CDR3 length: 14 amino acids. Germline CDR1 SGHTA, CDR2 FQGNSA. V was cut by 3 bases and J by 2 bases, with 9 bases left in between. The CDR3 spells CASSFSGVTDTQYF. CDR3 sequence (DNA): TGTGCCAGCAGCTTTAGCGGAGTCACAGATACGCAGTATTTT.

The chain employs TRBV4-2 and TRBJ2-7; the D is unclear. Germline V gene data show CDR1 as LGHNA and CDR2 as YNFKEQ. The CDR3 sequence is 13 residues long. The V end was cut by 0 bases, the J end by 3 bases, with 6 bases between. CDR3 protein: CASSQDLFYEQYF. The CDR3 DNA reads as TGTGCCAGCAGCCAAGATTTATTCTACGAGCAGTACTTC.

CDR3 sequence (DNA): TGCGCCAGCAGCCGATATCCGGGACAGGGTTACACCATATATTTT. Translating it yields CASSRYPGQGYTIYF. The chain employs TRBV4-1 and TRBJ1-3, with 9 bases aligning to TRBD1. Trimming took 4 bases from V and 8 from J; bases not matched to a gene: 9. The CDR3 sequence is 15 residues long. Per germline, CDR1 MGHRA and CDR2 YSYEKL.

The chain has TRBV19 and TRBJ2-3; D perhaps matches TRBD2 (5 bases). CDR1 is LNHDA, CDR2 SQIVND, per germline (reference sequence). Between the trimmed V and J ends, which lost 8 bases and 5 bases, there was a span of 8 bases. The CDR3 is 11 amino acids. Here the CDR3 reads CASFGEDTQYF. Here the CDR3 DNA reads TGTGCCAGTTTCGGGGAAGATACGCAGTATTTT.

The chain links TRBV5-1 to TRBJ2-6; TRBD1 matches 9 bases. This CDR3 is 17 amino acids long. V lost 4 bases and J lost 0; bases outside the gene matches: 5. Germline assignment: CDR1 SGHRS and CDR2 YFSETQ. In nucleotides, the CDR3 is TGCGCCAGCAGCCTTCGGACAGGGGCCTCTGGGGCCAACGTCCTGACTTTC. Protein product: CASSLRTGASGANVLTF. Based on the CDR3 plus reference TRBV5-1 and TRBJ2-6, the full variable domain is KAGVTQTPRYLIKTRGQQVTLSCSPISGHRSVSWYQQTPGQGLQFLFEYFSETQRNKGNFPGRFSGRQFSNSRSEMNVSTLELGDSALYLCASSLRTGASGANVLTFGAGSRLTVL.

This chain joins TRBV5-1 and TRBJ2-7; maybe TRBD2 (6 bases). The V end lost 3 bases, the J end lost 2 bases, and 12 bases lay between the germline ends. CDR1 is SGHRS, CDR2 YFSETQ, per germline. There are 14 residues in the CDR3. The CDR3 DNA reads as TGCGCCAGCAGCTGGAGGACGGGAGCCTACGAGCAGTACTTC. Protein sequence: CASSWRTGAYEQYF.

Here the CDR3 DNA reads TGTGCCAGCATAGACAGGGGGAGGAGGTACACCGGGGAGCTGTTTTTT. This gives the protein CASIDRGRRYTGELFF. This rearrangement joins TRBV2 to TRBJ2-2, with 9 bases identical to TRBD1. V trimming: 7 bases; J trimming: 3 bases; junction bases outside the gene matches: 9. The CDR3 totals 16 residues. Germline V CDR1 and CDR2: SNHLY, FYNNEI.

This clone was observed a handful of times. V gene TRBV7-9 combines with J gene TRBJ1-4; D is uncertain. CDR3 length: 14 residues. The V end was cut by 1 base, the J end by 5 bases, with 8 bases between. Germline assignment: CDR1 SEHNR and CDR2 FQNEAQ (reference sequence). The CDR3 loop reads CASSLGQRNEKLFF. The CDR3 DNA sequence: TGTGCCAGCAGCTTAGGACAAAGAAATGAAAAACTGTTTTTT.

The CDR3 nucleotides are TGTGCCACCGATAAGGGGCAGAATGACGGCTACACCTTC. Translation gives CATDKGQNDGYTF. The chain links TRBV19 to TRBJ1-2, with D perhaps TRBD1 (5 bases). Looked up from germline, CDR1 is LNHDA and CDR2 is SQIVND (reference sequence). CDR3 length: 13 amino acids. V lost 10 bases, J lost 8 bases, and 20 bases lay in between.

The chain couples TRBV5-1 to TRBJ2-1, with 10 bases lining up with TRBD2. CDR1 is SGHRS and CDR2 is YFSETQ in the germline V gene. With V trimmed by 1 base and J by 4 bases, 5 bases remained unmatched. The CDR3 runs to 16 residues. This chain's CDR3 is CASSLTSGILYNEQFF. CDR3 in DNA: TGCGCCAGCAGCTTGACTAGCGGGATTCTTTACAATGAGCAGTTCTTC.

V and J are TRBV2 and TRBJ2-7, with D possibly TRBD1 on 6 matching bases. The CDR3 runs to 12 residues. V was trimmed by 4 bases and J by 6 bases, leaving 10 bases between them. Germline V gene data show CDR1 as SNHLY and CDR2 as FYNNEI. The chain's CDR3 is CASSVIRGEQYF. Here the CDR3 DNA reads TGTGCCAGCAGTGTGATCAGGGGCGAGCAGTACTTC.